This T cell receptor (beta chain) was sequenced during a study of blood T cell repertoires in COVID-19. Study at large: The origin of the acute and convalescent COVID-19 samples was the United States, Italy and Spain. The analysed material was cDNA or gDNA that came from T cells, B-cell-depleted T cells, or PBMCs.

With V trimmed by 2 bases and J by 6 bases, 5 bases remained unmatched. Germline loops: CDR1 SGDLS, CDR2 YYNGEE. The CDR3 contains 13 residues. This table comes from immunoSEQ multiplex PCR, and its TCRdb copy is limited to in-frame clones, with some not included. The sample lists over 45,000 clones, approximately 91% seen once, with about 7.3% in the top ten. The receptor was derived from a woman in her sixties with active or convalescent COVID-19. The chain has TRBV9 and TRBJ2-7; 7 bases agree with TRBD2. The sample was peripheral blood. The CDR3 DNA reads as TGTGCCAGCAGCGTGGGAGGGGTTGGCGAGCAGTACTTC. Translating it yields CASSVGGVGEQYF. Full variable domain (missing parts from reference TRBV9 and TRBJ2-7): DSGVTQTPKHLITATGQRVTLRCSPRSGDLSVYWYQQSLDQGLQFLIQYYNGEERAKGNILERFSAQQFPDLHSELNLSSLELGDSALYFCASSVGGVGEQYFGPGTRLTVT.